Described below is a single T cell receptor (beta chain) sequence and its context. Its antigen remains unidentified. This sample includes further DNA sequences coding for the same CDR3. CDR1 GTSNPN and CDR2 SVGIG come from the germline V gene (reference sequence). CDR3 length equals 12 residues. Trimming at V came to 7 bases and at J to 8 bases, leaving 7 bases not matched to a gene. Original data processing: Out-of-frame sequences were removed, leaving about 2,300,000 distinct TCRbeta sequences. Generated by immunoSEQ multiplex PCR, the TCRdb table keeps only in-frame clones and is missing some. V, J and clone size are taken as reported in that table, and D and trimming were inferred from the DNA itself. The data contain under 75,000 clones, about three quarters of them singletons. Single viable CD3+CD4+CD8-CD45RO+ cells were sorted as the memory CD4+ T cells. This sample is drawn from a study of memory CD4+ T cells and cytomegalovirus serostatus. Study at large: Of the healthy Belgian adults, 9 or 10 were CMV seropositive and fewer than 30 seronegative. Findings and caveats of the study: CMV serostatus prediction reached median AUC roughly 0.95, or 0.91 with US-trained model. CD4+ memory repertoires contained about two fifths of the roughly 160 reported CMV TCRbeta sequences.

Sequencing was performed on memory CD4+ T cells from blood. The genes are TRBV30 and TRBJ1-4; TRBD1 aligns across 7 bases. This sequence originates from an adult in good health and CMV-seronegative. Some clones in this sample may be carry-over from other donors' samples. The CDR3 sequence: CAFSGGEEKLFF. Here the CDR3 DNA reads TGTGCCTTTTCAGGGGGAGAAGAAAAACTGTTTTTT. Supplemented by reference TRBV30 and TRBJ1-4, the full variable domain reads SQTIHQWPATLVQPVGSPLSLECTVEGTSNPNLYWYRQAAGRGLQLLFYSVGIGQISSEVPQNLSASRPQDRQFILSSKKLLLSDSGFYLCAFSGGEEKLFFGSGTQLSVL.